A selection of T cell receptor beta chains follows, all from one sample in a study of blood T cell repertoires in COVID-19. Clones were read by immunoSEQ multiplex PCR, and TCRdb kept only the in-frame ones, dropping some. This table holds about 23,000 clones, under 95% found once. Sequencing was done on a sample of peripheral blood. These receptor sequences come from a woman aged 50 to 60 with active COVID-19. The CDR3 runs from the conserved cysteine through the conserved F or W. The D gene is left open where the match is weak.

V gene,D gene,J gene,CDR3 DNA,CDR3 protein
TRBV7-9,TRBD1,TRBJ1-2,TGTGCCAGCAGCTTAGGCGGGACAGGGTGGGGAAACTACACCTTC,CASSLGGTGWGNYTF
TRBV11-3,TRBD1,TRBJ2-7,TGTGCCAGCAGCCCCGGGACAGGGGGCGAGCAGTACTTC,CASSPGTGGEQYF
TRBV6-5,NA,TRBJ1-1,TGTGCCAGCCAAAGGGGCGCGAACACTGAAGCTTTCTTT,CASQRGANTEAFF
TRBV7-9,TRBD1,TRBJ1-2,TGTGCCAGCAGCTTAGTTCTTAGGACAGGCAGAACTCCTAACTATGGCTACACCTTC,CASSLVLRTGRTPNYGYTF
TRBV6-4,NA,TRBJ2-2,TGTGCCAGCAGTGACGTCAACAGGAATCGTGATCCGAACACCGGGGAGCTGTTTTTT,CASSDVNRNRDPNTGELFF
TRBV6-5,TRBD1,TRBJ2-1,TGTGCCAGCAGTCCGGGACAGGGCTACAATGAGCAGTTCTTC,CASSPGQGYNEQFF
TRBV28,TRBD2,TRBJ2-3,TGTGCCAGCAGTTTATACCCCGGGACTAGCGGATCTGACACAGATACGCAGTATTTT,CASSLYPGTSGSDTDTQYF
TRBV6-5,NA,TRBJ1-5,TGTGCCAGCAGCCCCGCCGGCAGGGGTCAGCCCCAGCATTTT,CASSPAGRGQPQHF
TRBV24-1,NA,TRBJ1-5,TGTGCCACCAGTGATTTGGGCGGACACAATCAGCCCCAGCATTTT,CATSDLGGHNQPQHF
TRBV2,NA,TRBJ1-1,TGTGCCAGCAGTGCACTGGGGAGTACCACTGAAGCTTTCTTT,CASSALGSTTEAFF
TRBV7-7,TRBD1,TRBJ1-1,TGTGCTAGCAGCTTAGACAGGGGATCCGAAGCTTTCTTT,CASSLDRGSEAFF